The present entry profiles one T cell receptor (beta chain) with its context. This CDR3 comprises 15 residues. V lost 5 bases, J lost 3 bases, and 6 bases stayed unmatched. In germline, CDR1 is KGHDR, CDR2 SFDVKD. These data are taken from a study of control samples from healthy donors and cancer patients. Some clones are missing from TCRdb's copy, which holds only in-frame ones; the method was immunoSEQ multiplex PCR. The sample has some 120,000 clones; over 75% are singletons. The TCR was taken from a man aged 35 to 55 in good health. The specimen sequenced was blood. The rearrangement uses TRBV24-1 and TRBJ2-3; 8 nucleotides match TRBD1. The CDR3 coding sequence is TGTGCCACCAGTGCCCCAGACAGGGGAACAGATACGCAGTATTTT. The encoded protein is CATSAPDRGTDTQYF.